These T cell receptor beta chains were read from a single sample in a study of blood T cell repertoires in COVID-19. Sequencing used immunoSEQ multiplex PCR; TCRdb keeps in-frame clones, though not all of them. The table has about 200,000 clones, approximately 86% seen once. Sequenced input: PBMCs or T cells enriched from blood (not recorded which). The receptors stem from a woman aged 40 to 50 in a cohort exposed to, infected with or recovered from COVID-19 (not recorded which). The CDR3 runs from the conserved cysteine through the conserved F or W. A D gene is named only where the DNA matches it firmly. Size values are once, few and many counts, or a class for expanded clones, and some rows have none.

V	J	D	size	DNA	CDR3
TRBV27	TRBJ2-3	NA	NA	TGTGCCAGCAGTTTATCCCGGGGGAGCACAGATACGCAGTATTTT	CASSLSRGSTDTQYF
TRBV7-9	TRBJ2-3	NA	NA	TGTGCCAGCAGCTTCACACAGGAGCCTACAGATACGCAGTATTTT	CASSFTQEPTDTQYF
TRBV27	TRBJ2-7	TRBD1	once	TGTGCCAGTTGGCCGGGACAGGGAATTAACGAGCAGTACTTC	CASWPGQGINEQYF
TRBV11-2	TRBJ2-7	TRBD1	NA	TGTGCCAGCAGCTTGGGGGATCAGGGGGCCCACGAGCAGTACTTC	CASSLGDQGAHEQYF
TRBV23-1	TRBJ1-5	TRBD1	few	TGCGCCAGGGGACAGCCCGAGCAGCCCCAGCATTTT	CARGQPEQPQHF
TRBV5-1	TRBJ1-1	NA	NA	TGCGCCAGCAGCCCAGACAGTTGGAACACTGAAGCTTTCTTT	CASSPDSWNTEAFF
TRBV24-1	TRBJ1-4	TRBD1	NA	TGTGCCACCAGTGACCCCAAGCGAAAGGACAGGGGGCATGAAAAACTGTTTTTT	CATSDPKRKDRGHEKLFF
TRBV5-4	TRBJ2-7	NA	NA	TGTGCCAGCAGCTTGGTCGGGAGCAGGCACGAGCAGTACTTC	CASSLVGSRHEQYF
TRBV19	TRBJ2-5	TRBD2	once	TGTGCCAGTAGTATAGGGCTAGCGGGAGCAGAGACCCAGTACTTC	CASSIGLAGAETQYF
TRBV13	TRBJ1-6	NA	once	TGTGCCAGCAGCTCCCTCGGGGGTAGCTCCTATAATTCACCCCTCCACTTT	CASSSLGGSSYNSPLHF
TRBV28	TRBJ2-6	NA	once	TGTGCCAGCAGCCTGAGCTCTGGGGCCAACGTCCTGACTTTC	CASSLSSGANVLTF
TRBV4-2	TRBJ2-7	NA	many	TGTGCCAGCAGCCAAGATCACGGGACATCCTACGAGCAGTACTTC	CASSQDHGTSYEQYF
TRBV2	TRBJ1-1	NA	NA	TGTGCCAGCAGGCGTACAGGGAACGCGTTCACTGAAGCTTTCTTT	CASRRTGNAFTEAFF
TRBV10-3	TRBJ1-1	TRBD1	NA	TGTGCCATCAGGGGGGGACAGGCGCACACTGAAGCTTTCTTT	CAIRGGQAHTEAFF
TRBV19	TRBJ2-2	TRBD1	NA	TGTGCCAGTCGAGGGACAGGGGTAGCCGGGGAGCTGTTTTTT	CASRGTGVAGELFF
TRBV5-1	TRBJ2-5	TRBD1	NA	TGCGCCAGCAGCTTGGTCCCCCAGCCAGGGGGCTTAGAAGAGACCCAGTACTTC	CASSLVPQPGGLEETQYF
TRBV6-2/TRBV6-3	TRBJ2-7	TRBD1	NA	TGTGCCAGCAGTTACGGACAGGGGCACTACGAGCAGTACTTC	CASSYGQGHYEQYF
TRBV11-2	TRBJ2-7	TRBD2	NA	TGTGCCAGCAGCCCTCTACTAGCGGGGGGGTGGGAGCAGTACTTC	CASSPLLAGGWEQYF
TRBV10-1	TRBJ1-5	NA	NA	TGCGCCAGCAGTGAGAGGTCAGGTAGCAATCAGCCCCAGCATTTT	CASSERSGSNQPQHF
TRBV19	TRBJ1-2	TRBD1	NA	TGTGCCAGTACCAACAGGGGACACTATGGCTACACCTTC	CASTNRGHYGYTF
TRBV5-1	TRBJ1-2	TRBD1	NA	TGCGCCAGCAGCTTGGTTGGGACAGGGGGTCGGTCCGATGGCTACACCTTC	CASSLVGTGGRSDGYTF
TRBV19	TRBJ2-7	TRBD1	NA	TGTGCCAGTAGTCCTGGACAGGGGGCCTACGAGCAGTACTTC	CASSPGQGAYEQYF
TRBV19	TRBJ1-1	NA	NA	TGTGCCAGTAGTATAGCGGCAGGAATGAACACTGAAGCTTTCTTT	CASSIAAGMNTEAFF
TRBV6-2/TRBV6-3	TRBJ2-1	NA	NA	TGTGCCAGCAGTTACCCCAGGGGACTATCTTATGAGCAGTTCTTC	CASSYPRGLSYEQFF
TRBV30	TRBJ2-1	TRBD2	NA	TGTGCCTGGACCCCCGGGACTAGCGATGAGCAGTTCTTC	CAWTPGTSDEQFF
TRBV20-1	TRBJ1-4	NA	NA	TGCAGTGCTAGTTCTGGGGCGGCTAATGAAAAACTGTTTTTT	CSASSGAANEKLFF
TRBV5-1	TRBJ1-2	NA	NA	TGCGCCAGCAGCTTGGAGGCGGTAAGTTATGGCTACACCTTC	CASSLEAVSYGYTF
TRBV21-1	TRBJ2-7	NA	NA	TGTGCCAGCCCGTCCTACGAGCAGTACTTC	CASPSYEQYF
TRBV24-1	TRBJ1-5	NA	NA	TGTGCCACCCTAAATCAGCCCCAGCATTTT	CATLNQPQHF
TRBV3-1/TRBV3-2	TRBJ2-1	NA	NA	TGTGCCAGCAGCCAACCCGGGACTCGCCTCTACAATGAGCAGTTCTTC	CASSQPGTRLYNEQFF
TRBV7-9	TRBJ2-5	NA	NA	TGTGCCAGCAGCTTAGGTCAGCCGGGGGAGACCCAGTACTTC	CASSLGQPGETQYF
TRBV19	TRBJ1-1	NA	NA	TGTGCCAGCCGGTTTTTCGTAAACACTGAAGCTTTCTTT	CASRFFVNTEAFF
TRBV5-4	TRBJ2-3	NA	NA	TGTGCCAGCATAGGAGACACAGATACGCAGTATTTT	CASIGDTDTQYF
TRBV11-3	TRBJ1-5	NA	NA	TGTGCCAGCAGCTCCAGTAGCAATCAGCCCCAGCATTTT	CASSSSSNQPQHF
TRBV10-1	TRBJ2-1	TRBD2	NA	TGCGCCAGCAGCAAGACTAGCGGGGCCTACAATGAGCAGTTCTTC	CASSKTSGAYNEQFF
TRBV9	TRBJ1-1	NA	NA	TGTGCCAGCAGTTCATGGGGAGTGAACACTGAAGCTTTCTTT	CASSSWGVNTEAFF
TRBV28	TRBJ2-5	TRBD2	NA	TGTGCCAGCAGTGTAGGGACTAGCGGGGTTCACCAAGAGACCCAGTACTTC	CASSVGTSGVHQETQYF
TRBV11-3	TRBJ2-1	NA	NA	TGTGCCAGCAGTTCAGGGTACAATGAGCAGTTCTTC	CASSSGYNEQFF
TRBV11-3	TRBJ1-4	TRBD1	NA	TGTGCCAGCAGCTCGATGGACAGGGGGGAAAAACTGTTTTTT	CASSSMDRGEKLFF
TRBV4-3	TRBJ2-5	NA	NA	TGCGCCAGCAGCCAAACCAACGGGTTCCAAGAGACCCAGTACTTC	CASSQTNGFQETQYF
TRBV30	TRBJ2-1	TRBD2	NA	TGTGCCTGGAGTGTACTTGGAAGACTAGCGGATTACAATGAGCAGTTCTTC	CAWSVLGRLADYNEQFF
TRBV19	TRBJ1-5	NA	NA	TGTGCCAGTAGTAATCGGGGGGGGGCTAGCAATCAGCCCCAGCATTTT	CASSNRGGASNQPQHF
TRBV3-1/TRBV3-2	TRBJ2-1	TRBD2	NA	TGTGCCAGCAGCCAAGGAAGCGGGAGGCAGTTCTTC	CASSQGSGRQFF
TRBV4-1	TRBJ2-7	TRBD2	NA	TGCGCCAGCAGCCCCAAATGGACTAGCGGGGGGAGCTCCTACGAGCAGTACTTC	CASSPKWTSGGSSYEQYF
TRBV7-2	TRBJ1-2	TRBD1	NA	TGTGCCAGCAGCTACTGGAGGACAGGAAACAGTGGCTACACCTTC	CASSYWRTGNSGYTF
TRBV2	TRBJ1-1	NA	NA	TGTGCCAGCAGTGAAAGTGGGGACACCCCTGAAGCTTTCTTT	CASSESGDTPEAFF
TRBV5-1	TRBJ2-7	TRBD2	NA	TGCGCCAGCAGCCTTGGGACTAGCGGAACCTACGAGCAGTACTTC	CASSLGTSGTYEQYF
TRBV4-2	TRBJ2-1	NA	NA	TGTGCCAGCAGCCATCATGGGGGGGCTAGCAGCTCCTACAATGAGCAGTTCTTC	CASSHHGGASSSYNEQFF
TRBV10-1	TRBJ2-2	NA	once	TGCGCCAGCAGAAGCGGCACCGGGGAGCTGTTTTTT	CASRSGTGELFF
TRBV6-2/TRBV6-3	TRBJ2-5	NA	NA	TGTGCCAGCAGTTATCCGGGACACTACAGGGTCGAGACCCAGTACTTC	CASSYPGHYRVETQYF
TRBV10-3	TRBJ2-2	TRBD2	NA	TGTGCCATCAAAAAGCGGGAGGCCGGGGAGCTGTTTTTT	CAIKKREAGELFF
TRBV7-9	TRBJ1-3	NA	NA	TGTGCCAGCAGCTTAGAGAGTCCAGGGGCTGGAAACACCATATATTTT	CASSLESPGAGNTIYF
TRBV5-1	TRBJ2-7	TRBD2	once	TGCGCCAGCATGGACCCTGGACTAGCAGGCTACGAGCAGTACTTC	CASMDPGLAGYEQYF
TRBV4-1	TRBJ2-5	TRBD1	once	TGCGCCAGCAGCCAAAGGTACGGACGGGGACAGACAGGCGTCGCAGAGACCCAGTACTTC	CASSQRYGRGQTGVAETQYF
TRBV7-2	TRBJ2-7	TRBD2	NA	TGTGCCAGCAGCCCGGGACTAGCGGGGGGTACCTACGAGCAGTACTTC	CASSPGLAGGTYEQYF
TRBV7-8	TRBJ1-4	NA	NA	TGTGCCAGCAGCTTTCCAGGGGCCATTGAAAAACTGTTTTTT	CASSFPGAIEKLFF
TRBV5-6	TRBJ2-1	TRBD1	once	TGTGCCAGCAGCTCCTTGGACAGGGGGCTAAGGAATGAGCAGTTCTTC	CASSSLDRGLRNEQFF
TRBV9	TRBJ2-3	TRBD2	NA	TGTGCCAGCAGCGTAGCAGGCGGGGGGGCCACAGATACGCAGTATTTT	CASSVAGGGATDTQYF
TRBV9	TRBJ2-6	NA	NA	TGTGCCAGCAGCGTATCGGCTGGGGCCAACGTCCTGACTTTC	CASSVSAGANVLTF
TRBV5-6	TRBJ1-2	NA	NA	TGTGCCAGCAGTCCCGTGGGGGCGATCTATGGCTACACCTTC	CASSPVGAIYGYTF